This is a list of T cell receptor beta chains from one sample in a study of cytotoxic CD8 clonotypes in ibrutinib-treated CLL. Profiled with immunoSEQ multiplex PCR; TCRdb holds only in-frame clones, not every one. Found here are 35,000 to 45,000 clones, 71% of them singletons; the top ten hold over 15%. The sample consisted of PBMCs, taken at disease progression, from a patient treated with ibrutinib. Receptor source: a human donor with chronic lymphocytic leukemia. Both conserved end residues are part of each CDR3. A D gene is named only where the DNA matches it firmly. For some rows the clone size is stated as once, few or many, or as a class when expanded; others skip it.

V gene	J gene	clone size	D gene	CDR3 DNA	CDR3 protein
TRBV6-6	TRBJ1-1	NA	NA	TGTGCCACCGTACTCGTGACAGAAAACACTGAAGCTTTCTTT	CATVLVTENTEAFF
TRBV2	TRBJ1-2	NA	NA	TGTGCCAGCAGATCCTCCGGTGCAGGCGCATATGGCTACACCTTC	CASRSSGAGAYGYTF
TRBV27	TRBJ2-2	NA	TRBD1	TGTGCCAGCAGTGGGGGGACAGGGGCTGACGGGGAGCTGTTTTTT	CASSGGTGADGELFF
TRBV9	TRBJ2-1	NA	TRBD2	TGTGCCAGCAGCGTAGATCTAGCGGGAGCACTCTACAATGAGCAGTTCTTC	CASSVDLAGALYNEQFF
TRBV6-5	TRBJ2-7	NA	NA	TGTGCGAGCGGGCCCCCTAGTTTAAGGTACTTC	CASGPPSLRYF
TRBV5-1	TRBJ1-2	once	NA	TGCGCCAGCAGGGCGGGGGAAGTCTATGGCTACACCTTC	CASRAGEVYGYTF
TRBV10-2	TRBJ2-5	NA	NA	TGCGCCAGCAGTCCCGCGGACCGACAAGAGACCCAGTACTTC	CASSPADRQETQYF
TRBV25-1	TRBJ2-5	NA	NA	TGTGCCAGCAGTGCCCCAGGGGGGTACGAGACCCAGTACTTC	CASSAPGGYETQYF
TRBV7-9	TRBJ2-1	many	TRBD1	TGTGCCAGCAGCTTGGGACAGGGGTGGTACAATGAGCAGTTCTTC	CASSLGQGWYNEQFF
TRBV10-3	TRBJ1-4	NA	TRBD1	TGTGCCATCAGTGAGGAGGGGACAGGAGGCGAAAAACTGTTTTTT	CAISEEGTGGEKLFF
TRBV5-4	TRBJ1-2	few	NA	TGTGCCAGCAGGGCTGTGGGGGAGGTCAGTGGCTACACCTTC	CASRAVGEVSGYTF
TRBV11-2	TRBJ2-5	few	TRBD2	TGTGCCAGCAGCTTAGGGCCTAGCGGGGGCTCCGGGGGAGAGACCCAGTACTTC	CASSLGPSGGSGGETQYF
TRBV29-1	TRBJ2-1	once	TRBD2	TGCAGCGTGCAACTAGCGGGGGGCTACAATGAGCAGTTCTTC	CSVQLAGGYNEQFF
TRBV4-2	TRBJ1-2	NA	NA	TGTGCCAGCAGCCAGAGACCGGACAGCTCTCCGGGCTACACCTTC	CASSQRPDSSPGYTF
TRBV5-4	TRBJ2-3	NA	NA	TGTGCCAGCAGCCCAGATCCTTTGGGGGCAGATACGCAGTATTTT	CASSPDPLGADTQYF
TRBV9	TRBJ1-2	few	TRBD1	TGTGCCAGCAGCGTAGCTACAGGGGCTAACTATGGCTACACCTTC	CASSVATGANYGYTF
TRBV19	TRBJ1-2	NA	TRBD1	TGTGCCAGTAACGACAGGGCAGGCTATGGCTACACCTTC	CASNDRAGYGYTF
TRBV20-1	TRBJ1-1	NA	NA	TGCAGTGCAAGAAGGAACACTGAAGCTTTCTTT	CSARRNTEAFF
TRBV7-8	TRBJ2-5	NA	NA	TGTGCCAGCAGCCGACAGGAGAGAGAGACCCAGTACTTC	CASSRQERETQYF
TRBV11-2	TRBJ1-2	once	TRBD1	TGTGCCAGCAGCTTAGAGGCGGGACAGGGACTTGGCTACACCTTC	CASSLEAGQGLGYTF
TRBV6-1	TRBJ1-1	NA	NA	TGTGCCAGCAGTCTAAAGGGGGGGATGGAGACTGAAGCTTTCTTT	CASSLKGGMETEAFF
TRBV9	TRBJ1-1	NA	NA	TGTGCCAGCACTCGTAGTTCCAGGTTGAACACTGAAGCTTTCTTT	CASTRSSRLNTEAFF
TRBV12-5	TRBJ2-5	NA	TRBD2	TGTGCTAGTGGCCCGGGGACTAGCGTCCCAGAAGAGACCCAGTACTTC	CASGPGTSVPEETQYF
TRBV5-6	TRBJ2-5	NA	TRBD2	TGTGCCAGCAGCTTGGTGGCGGGGGGTCGGGAGACCCAGTACTTC	CASSLVAGGRETQYF
TRBV5-1	TRBJ1-2	NA	NA	TGCGCCAGCACCCGGGACGGGGACTATGGCTACACCTTC	CASTRDGDYGYTF
TRBV5-1	TRBJ2-2	few	TRBD1	TGCGCCAGCAGCTTTGTACAGGGGATTGTCACCGGGGAGCTGTTTTTT	CASSFVQGIVTGELFF
TRBV5-6	TRBJ1-6	NA	NA	TGTGCCAGCAGCTTGAACGGAATTAATTCACCCCTCCACTTT	CASSLNGINSPLHF
TRBV5-4	TRBJ1-2	NA	NA	TGTGCCAGCAGCTTGGCGGACGGGTATGGCTACACCTTC	CASSLADGYGYTF
TRBV7-8	TRBJ2-5	NA	NA	TGTGCCAGCAGCCCGTCCGAGACCCAGTACTTC	CASSPSETQYF
TRBV4-1	TRBJ1-2	few	NA	TGCGCCAGCAGCCGAGGTCAGGCGGCTCAATATGGCTACACCTTC	CASSRGQAAQYGYTF
TRBV19	TRBJ1-1	NA	NA	TGTGCCAGTAGTACCCAGGGTGCGGCTTTCTTT	CASSTQGAAFF
TRBV28	TRBJ1-1	NA	NA	TGTGCCAGCAGTACTCCGACAGGGAACACTGAAGCTTTCTTT	CASSTPTGNTEAFF
TRBV20-1	TRBJ2-1	NA	NA	TGCAGTGGGGGGGCTGGTATTGAGCAGTTCTTC	CSGGAGIEQFF
TRBV19	TRBJ1-5	NA	TRBD1	TGTGCCAGTAGTACCCGACAGGGGGCATATCAGCCCCAGCATTTT	CASSTRQGAYQPQHF
TRBV5-5	TRBJ1-1	NA	TRBD1	TGTGCCAGCAGCAGGAGACAGGGGGCCTCGAACACTGAAGCTTTCTTT	CASSRRQGASNTEAFF
TRBV2	TRBJ1-2	NA	NA	TGTGCCAGCAGAGGGGTGAGGGTTAATGGCTACACCTTC	CASRGVRVNGYTF
TRBV5-4	TRBJ1-2	NA	TRBD1	TGTGCCAGCAGCATCATATCGGGACAGGGGGTCGGCTACACCTTC	CASSIISGQGVGYTF
TRBV6-5	TRBJ1-1	NA	TRBD1	TGTGCCAGCAGTTACCTAGACAGGGCTGAAGCTTTCTTT	CASSYLDRAEAFF
TRBV6-1	TRBJ2-3	NA	TRBD1	TGTGCCAGCAGGGGGGGACAGGGGTTGGGTACGCAGTATTTT	CASRGGQGLGTQYF
TRBV11-2	TRBJ1-6	few	NA	TGTGCCAGCAGGGAGTGGGGCTCCTATAATTCACCCCTCCACTTT	CASREWGSYNSPLHF
TRBV25-1	TRBJ1-5	NA	NA	TGTGCCAGCAGTGAAATGAGCATTTCTCAGCCCCAGCATTTT	CASSEMSISQPQHF
TRBV21-1	TRBJ2-5	NA	NA	TGTGCCAGGGGTCCAGAGCAAGAGACCCAGTACTTC	CARGPEQETQYF
TRBV2	TRBJ1-1	NA	NA	TGTGCCAGCAGTGGGTTGCGGAACACTGAAGCTTTCTTT	CASSGLRNTEAFF
TRBV7-9	TRBJ2-3	NA	NA	TGTGCCAGCAGCCCCCGAGGTAGCACAGATACGCAGTATTTT	CASSPRGSTDTQYF
TRBV14	TRBJ2-3	few	TRBD2	TGTGCCAGCAGCCGCCAACTAGCGGGGGGTGAAGATACGCAGTATTTT	CASSRQLAGGEDTQYF
TRBV13	TRBJ1-6	few	NA	TGTGCCAGCAGCTCGGGTTCCTTTTCACCCCTCCACTTT	CASSSGSFSPLHF
TRBV23-1	TRBJ2-2	once	TRBD1	TGCGCCAGCAGTCTACAGCCCACAGGGGTCGAGGCGAACACCGGGGAGCTGTTTTTT	CASSLQPTGVEANTGELFF
TRBV5-1	TRBJ2-1	NA	TRBD1	TGCGCCAGCAACCAGGGGGCAGGCAATGAGCAGTTCTTC	CASNQGAGNEQFF
TRBV28	TRBJ1-1	NA	NA	TGTGCCAGCAGTTTATCGTTGGGGGAGGGGCGTGAAGCTTTCTTT	CASSLSLGEGREAFF